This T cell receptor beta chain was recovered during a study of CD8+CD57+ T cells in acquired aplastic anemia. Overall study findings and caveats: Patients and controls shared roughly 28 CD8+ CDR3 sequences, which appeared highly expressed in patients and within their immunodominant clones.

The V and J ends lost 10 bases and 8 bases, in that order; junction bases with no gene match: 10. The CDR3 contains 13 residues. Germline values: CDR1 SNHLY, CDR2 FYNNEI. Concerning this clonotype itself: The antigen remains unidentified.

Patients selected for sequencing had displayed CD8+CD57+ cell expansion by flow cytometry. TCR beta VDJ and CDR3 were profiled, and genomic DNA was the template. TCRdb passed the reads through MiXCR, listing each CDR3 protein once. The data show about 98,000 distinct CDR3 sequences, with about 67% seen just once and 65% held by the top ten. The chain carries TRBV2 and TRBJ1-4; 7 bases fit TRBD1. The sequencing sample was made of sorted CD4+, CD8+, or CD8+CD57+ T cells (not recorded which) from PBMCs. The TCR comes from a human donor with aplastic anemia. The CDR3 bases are TGTGCCACCTGGACAGGTCGGAGAGAAAAACTGTTTTTT. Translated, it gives CATWTGRREKLFF.